This TCR beta chain stems from a study of cytomegalovirus exposure and HLA in healthy donors. Study outcomes and limitations: In vitro assays verified that a few CMV-associated chains recognized CMV antigens specifically. Clonal expansion, a later analysis showed, was greater in HLA-associated TCR beta chains than in equally common others. Altogether, 160 or so TCR beta chains were recorded as cytomegalovirus-associated.

Healthy people donating bone marrow made up the donors. With 60 Vbeta and 13 Jbeta primers, the PCR was carried out. Measured with immunoSEQ multiplex PCR; TCRdb has only the in-frame clones, and not every one. Of some 170,000 clones listed, 81% are singletons. V was trimmed by 0 bases and J by 1 base, leaving 9 bases between them. From germline, CDR1 is SGHTA and CDR2 FQGTGA. This CDR3 is 15 amino acids long. About this clone: The antigen remains undetermined.

The specimen sequenced was PBMCs. This TCR was recovered from a woman aged 45-59 years in good health and CMV-seronegative. The chain links TRBV7-3 to TRBJ1-1, with D possibly matching TRBD1 (6 bases). CDR3 coding DNA: TGTGCCAGCAGCTTAACTGGGGGCGAGAACACTGAAGCTTTCTTT. Amino acids: CASSLTGGENTEAFF.